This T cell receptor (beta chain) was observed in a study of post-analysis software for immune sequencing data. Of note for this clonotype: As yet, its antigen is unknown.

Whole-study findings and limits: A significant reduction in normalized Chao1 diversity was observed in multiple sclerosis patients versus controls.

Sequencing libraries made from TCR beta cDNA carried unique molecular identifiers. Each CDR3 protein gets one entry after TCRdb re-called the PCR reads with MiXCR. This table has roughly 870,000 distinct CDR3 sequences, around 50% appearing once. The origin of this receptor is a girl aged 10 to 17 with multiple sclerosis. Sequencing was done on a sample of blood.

CDR3: CASSSTRRETQYF. CDR3 DNA: TGTGCCAGCAGCTCGACTAGAAGGGAGACCCAGTACTTC. The V and J genes are TRBV7-2 and TRBJ2-5; D perhaps matches TRBD2 (6 bases). Trimming took off 4 bases at V and 5 bases at J, with 11 bases between the two ends. Germline V gene lookup returns CDR1 SGHTA and CDR2 FQGNSA. The CDR3 spans 13 residues.